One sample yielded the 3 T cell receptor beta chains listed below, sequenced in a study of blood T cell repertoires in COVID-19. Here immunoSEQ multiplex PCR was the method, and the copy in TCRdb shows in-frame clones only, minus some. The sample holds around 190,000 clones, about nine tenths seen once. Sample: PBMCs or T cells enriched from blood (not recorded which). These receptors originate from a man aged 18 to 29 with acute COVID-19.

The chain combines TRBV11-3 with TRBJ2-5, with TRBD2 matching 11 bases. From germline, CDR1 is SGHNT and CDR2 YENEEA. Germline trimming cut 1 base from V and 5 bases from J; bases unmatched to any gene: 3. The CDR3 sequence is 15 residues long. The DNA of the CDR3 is TGTGCCAGCAGCTTAGGGGCTAGCGGGAGGGAGACCCAGTACTTC. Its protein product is CASSLGASGRETQYF.

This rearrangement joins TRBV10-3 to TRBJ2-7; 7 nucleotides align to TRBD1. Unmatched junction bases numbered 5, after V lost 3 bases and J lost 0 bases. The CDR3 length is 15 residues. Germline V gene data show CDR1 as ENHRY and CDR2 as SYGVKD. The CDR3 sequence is CAISETGQSSYEQYF. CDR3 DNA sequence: TGTGCCATCAGTGAAACGGGACAGAGCTCCTACGAGCAGTACTTC.

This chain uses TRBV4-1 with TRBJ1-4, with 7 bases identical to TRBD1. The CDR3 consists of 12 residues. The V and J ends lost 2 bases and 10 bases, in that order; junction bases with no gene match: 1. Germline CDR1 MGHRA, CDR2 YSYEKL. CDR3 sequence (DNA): TGCGCCAGCAGCCAATACAGGGGAAAACTGTTTTTT. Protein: CASSQYRGKLFF.